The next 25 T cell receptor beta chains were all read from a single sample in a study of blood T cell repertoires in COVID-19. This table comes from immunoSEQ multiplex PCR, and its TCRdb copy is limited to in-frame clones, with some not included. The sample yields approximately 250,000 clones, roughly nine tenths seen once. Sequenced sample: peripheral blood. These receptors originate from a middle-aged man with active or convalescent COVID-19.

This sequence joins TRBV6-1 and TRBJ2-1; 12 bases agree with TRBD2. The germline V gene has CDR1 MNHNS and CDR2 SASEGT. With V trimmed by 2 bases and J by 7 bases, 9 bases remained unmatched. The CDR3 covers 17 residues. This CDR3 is CASSEMASGRALNEQFF. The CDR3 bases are TGTGCCAGCAGTGAAATGGCTAGCGGGAGGGCCTTAAATGAGCAGTTCTTC.

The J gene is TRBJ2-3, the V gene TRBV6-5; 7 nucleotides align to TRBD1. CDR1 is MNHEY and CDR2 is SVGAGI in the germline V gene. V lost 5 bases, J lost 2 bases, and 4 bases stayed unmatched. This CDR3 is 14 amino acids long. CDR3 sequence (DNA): TGTGCCAGCAGTAACAGGGGATCCACAGATACGCAGTATTTT. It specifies CASSNRGSTDTQYF.

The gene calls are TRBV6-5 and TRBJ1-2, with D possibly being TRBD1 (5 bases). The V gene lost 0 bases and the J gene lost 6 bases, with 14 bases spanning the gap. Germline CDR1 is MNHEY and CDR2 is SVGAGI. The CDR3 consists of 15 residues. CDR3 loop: CASSYSYSGDDGYTF. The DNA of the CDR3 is TGTGCCAGCAGTTACTCGTACTCGGGGGATGATGGCTACACCTTC.

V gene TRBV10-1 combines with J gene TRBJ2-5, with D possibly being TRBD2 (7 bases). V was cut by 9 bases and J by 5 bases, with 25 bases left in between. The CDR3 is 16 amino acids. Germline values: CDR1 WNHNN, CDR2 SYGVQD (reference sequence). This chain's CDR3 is CASSPGLFSGGETQYF. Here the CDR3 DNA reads TGCGCCAGTTCCCCGGGACTATTCTCCGGGGGCGAGACCCAGTACTTC.

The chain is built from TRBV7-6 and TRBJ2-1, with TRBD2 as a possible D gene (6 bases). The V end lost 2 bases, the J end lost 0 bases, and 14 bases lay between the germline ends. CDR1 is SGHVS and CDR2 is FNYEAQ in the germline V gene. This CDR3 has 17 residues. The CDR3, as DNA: TGTGCCAGCAGCTTACAGAGGGACGGGGGCTCCTACAATGAGCAGTTCTTC. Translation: CASSLQRDGGSYNEQFF.

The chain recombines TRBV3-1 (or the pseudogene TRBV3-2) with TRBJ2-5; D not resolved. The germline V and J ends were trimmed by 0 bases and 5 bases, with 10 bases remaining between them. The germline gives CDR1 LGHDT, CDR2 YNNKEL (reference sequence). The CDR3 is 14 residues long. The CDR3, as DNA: TGTGCCAGCAGCCAAGATTCACCGAGGGAGACCCAGTACTTC. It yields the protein CASSQDSPRETQYF.

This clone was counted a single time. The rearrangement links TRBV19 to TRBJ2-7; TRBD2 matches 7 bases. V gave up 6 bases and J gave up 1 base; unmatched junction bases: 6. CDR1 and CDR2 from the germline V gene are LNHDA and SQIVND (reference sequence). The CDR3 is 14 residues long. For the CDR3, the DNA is TGTGCCAGTAGCACGACCGGGGGGTCCTACGAGCAGTACTTC. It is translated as CASSTTGGSYEQYF. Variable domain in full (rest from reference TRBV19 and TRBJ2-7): DGGITQSPKYLFRKEGQNVTLSCEQNLNHDAMYWYRQDPGQGLRLIYYSQIVNDFQKGDIAEGYSVSREKKESFPLTVTSAQKNPTAFYLCASSTTGGSYEQYFGPGTRLTVT.

The CDR3 bases are TGCGCCAGCAGCTTGCTTTCCGGGATGGGGAATGAGCAGTTCTTC. This sequence encodes CASSLLSGMGNEQFF. The chain is built from TRBV5-1 and TRBJ2-1; tentatively, D is TRBD2 (5 bases). This CDR3 contains 15 residues. In germline, CDR1 is SGHRS, CDR2 YFSETQ. V was shortened by 1 base and J by 7 bases, with 15 bases between the two germline ends.

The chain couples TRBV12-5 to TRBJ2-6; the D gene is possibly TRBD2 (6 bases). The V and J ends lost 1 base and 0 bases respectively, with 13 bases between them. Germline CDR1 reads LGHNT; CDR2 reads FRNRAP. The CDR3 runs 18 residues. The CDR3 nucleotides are TGTGCTAGTGGTTTGGAGCACGGGGGAGGCTCTGGGGCCAACGTCCTGACTTTC. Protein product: CASGLEHGGGSGANVLTF.

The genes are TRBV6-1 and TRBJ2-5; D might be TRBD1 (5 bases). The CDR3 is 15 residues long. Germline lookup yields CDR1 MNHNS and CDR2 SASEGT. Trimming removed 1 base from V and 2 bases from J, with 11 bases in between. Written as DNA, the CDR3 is TGTGCCAGCAGTGAAGGTACAGGCTTACAAGAGACCCAGTACTTC. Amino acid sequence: CASSEGTGLQETQYF.

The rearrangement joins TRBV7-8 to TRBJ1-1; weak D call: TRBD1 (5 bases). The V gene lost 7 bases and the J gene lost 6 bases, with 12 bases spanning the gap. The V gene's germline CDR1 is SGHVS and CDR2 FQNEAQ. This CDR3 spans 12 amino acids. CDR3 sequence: CASTQGIAEAFF. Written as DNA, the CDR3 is TGTGCCAGCACTCAGGGTATCGCTGAAGCTTTCTTT.

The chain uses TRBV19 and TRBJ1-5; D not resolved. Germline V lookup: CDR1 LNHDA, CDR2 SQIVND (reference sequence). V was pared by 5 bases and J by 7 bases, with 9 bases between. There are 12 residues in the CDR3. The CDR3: CASSFGSQPQHF. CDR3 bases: TGTGCCAGTAGTTTCGGGTCCCAGCCCCAGCATTTT.

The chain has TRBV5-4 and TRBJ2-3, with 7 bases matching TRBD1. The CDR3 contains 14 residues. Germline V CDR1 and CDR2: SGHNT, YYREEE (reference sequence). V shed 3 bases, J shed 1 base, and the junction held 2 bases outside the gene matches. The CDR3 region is CASSYQGGTDTQYF. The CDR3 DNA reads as TGTGCCAGCAGCTATCAGGGGGGCACAGATACGCAGTATTTT.

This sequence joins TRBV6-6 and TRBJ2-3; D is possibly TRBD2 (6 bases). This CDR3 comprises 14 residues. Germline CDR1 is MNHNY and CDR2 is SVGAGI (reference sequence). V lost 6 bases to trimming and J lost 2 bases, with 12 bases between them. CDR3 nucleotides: TGTGCCAGCAGCCCCCGGGACTCCACAGATACGCAGTATTTT. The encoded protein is CASSPRDSTDTQYF.

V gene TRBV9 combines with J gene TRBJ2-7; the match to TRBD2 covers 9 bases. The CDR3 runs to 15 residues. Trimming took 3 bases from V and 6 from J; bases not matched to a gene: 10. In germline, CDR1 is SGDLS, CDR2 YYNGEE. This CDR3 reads CASSEEASGTSEQYF. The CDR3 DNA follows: TGTGCCAGCAGCGAAGAGGCTAGCGGGACTTCCGAGCAGTACTTC.

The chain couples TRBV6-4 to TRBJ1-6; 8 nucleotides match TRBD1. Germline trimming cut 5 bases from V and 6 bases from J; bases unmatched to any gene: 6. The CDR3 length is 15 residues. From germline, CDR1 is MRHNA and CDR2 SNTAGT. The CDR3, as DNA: TGTGCCAGCAGTCAATCGGGACAGGTTAATTCACCCCTCCACTTT. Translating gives CASSQSGQVNSPLHF.

CDR3: CASSVTPAGGGDTQYF. CDR3 DNA: TGTGCCAGCAGCGTAACCCCGGCCGGAGGTGGAGATACGCAGTATTTT. The rearrangement joins TRBV9 to TRBJ2-3, with D maybe TRBD2 (5 bases). Germline V gene sequence: CDR1 SGDLS, CDR2 YYNGEE. This CDR3 is 16 amino acids long. V lost 1 base to trimming and J lost 5 bases, with 17 bases between them. Based on the CDR3 plus reference TRBV9 and TRBJ2-3, the full variable domain is DSGVTQTPKHLITATGQRVTLRCSPRSGDLSVYWYQQSLDQGLQFLIQYYNGEERAKGNILERFSAQQFPDLHSELNLSSLELGDSALYFCASSVTPAGGGDTQYFGPGTRLTVL.

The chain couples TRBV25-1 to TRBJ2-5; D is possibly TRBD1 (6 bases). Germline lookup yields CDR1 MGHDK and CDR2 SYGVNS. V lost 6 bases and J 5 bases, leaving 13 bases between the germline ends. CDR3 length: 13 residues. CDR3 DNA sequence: TGTGCCAGCAGCGGACAGTGGAGGGAGACCCAGTACTTC. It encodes CASSGQWRETQYF. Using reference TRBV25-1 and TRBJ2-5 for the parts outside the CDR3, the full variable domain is EADIYQTPRYLVIGTGKKITLECSQTMGHDKMYWYQQDPGMELHLIHYSYGVNSTEKGDLSSESTVSRIRTEHFPLTLESARPSHTSQYLCASSGQWRETQYFGPGTRLLVL.

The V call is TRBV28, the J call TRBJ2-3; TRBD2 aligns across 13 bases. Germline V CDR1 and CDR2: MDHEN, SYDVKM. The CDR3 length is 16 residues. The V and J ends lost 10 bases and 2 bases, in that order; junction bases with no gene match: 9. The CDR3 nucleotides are TGTGCCACCACTGCGGGACTAGCGGGGTACACAGATACGCAGTATTTT. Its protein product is CATTAGLAGYTDTQYF.

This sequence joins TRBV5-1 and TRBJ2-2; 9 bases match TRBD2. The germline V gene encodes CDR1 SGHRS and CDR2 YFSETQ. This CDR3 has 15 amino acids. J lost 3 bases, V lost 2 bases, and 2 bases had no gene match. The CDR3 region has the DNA TGCGCCAGCAGCTTCAGACTAGCGGACACCGGGGAGCTGTTTTTT. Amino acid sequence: CASSFRLADTGELFF.

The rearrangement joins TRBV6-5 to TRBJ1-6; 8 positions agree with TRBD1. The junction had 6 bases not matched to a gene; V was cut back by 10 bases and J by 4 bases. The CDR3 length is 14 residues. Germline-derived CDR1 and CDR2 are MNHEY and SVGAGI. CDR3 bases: TGTGCCAATTCGGACAGGGCTTATAATTCACCCCTCCACTTT. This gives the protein CANSDRAYNSPLHF.

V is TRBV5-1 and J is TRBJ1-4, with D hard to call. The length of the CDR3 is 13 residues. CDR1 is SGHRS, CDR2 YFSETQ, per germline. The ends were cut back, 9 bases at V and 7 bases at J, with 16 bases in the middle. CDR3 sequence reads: CATPPSRGEKLFF. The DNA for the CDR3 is TGCGCCACCCCACCTAGCCGCGGTGAAAAACTGTTTTTT.

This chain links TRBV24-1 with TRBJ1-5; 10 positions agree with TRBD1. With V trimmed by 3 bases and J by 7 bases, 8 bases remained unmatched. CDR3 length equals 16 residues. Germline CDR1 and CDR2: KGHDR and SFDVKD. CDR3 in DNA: TGTGCCACCAGTGATACCCGACAGGGGGCTGAACAGCCCCAGCATTTT. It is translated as CATSDTRQGAEQPQHF.

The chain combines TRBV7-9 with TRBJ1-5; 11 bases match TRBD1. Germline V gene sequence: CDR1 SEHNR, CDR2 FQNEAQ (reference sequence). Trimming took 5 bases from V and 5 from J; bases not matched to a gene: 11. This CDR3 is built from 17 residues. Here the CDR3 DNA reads TGTGCCAGCAGCCGCCTGGACAGGGGGCTAACGGATCAGCCCCAGCATTTT. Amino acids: CASSRLDRGLTDQPQHF.

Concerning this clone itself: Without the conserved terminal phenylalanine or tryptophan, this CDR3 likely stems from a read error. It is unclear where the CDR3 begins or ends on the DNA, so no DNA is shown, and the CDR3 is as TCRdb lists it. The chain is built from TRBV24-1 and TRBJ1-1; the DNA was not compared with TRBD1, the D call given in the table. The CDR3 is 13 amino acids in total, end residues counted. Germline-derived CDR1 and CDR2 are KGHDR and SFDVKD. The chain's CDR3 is CATSDMGQGPVYL.